The 10 T cell receptor beta chains presented below share a single source sample, sequenced in a study of blood T cell repertoires in COVID-19. Libraries were prepared by immunoSEQ multiplex PCR; TCRdb keeps only in-frame clonotypes and omits some of them. The repertoire consists of under 60,000 clones, with about 86% occurring once and the leading ten covering approximately 6.5%. The sequenced sample consisted of peripheral blood. The origin of the receptors is a woman aged 55-69 years with COVID-19, enrolled during active disease.

The V call is TRBV15, the J call TRBJ2-1; D remains unclear. This CDR3 has 12 amino acids. V lost 2 bases, J lost 10 bases, and 9 bases lay in between. CDR1 LNHNV and CDR2 YYDKDF come from the germline V gene (reference sequence). This chain's CDR3 is CATSRRTPEQFF. The CDR3 DNA follows: TGTGCCACCAGCAGACGCACACCCGAGCAGTTCTTC. The full variable domain, rest sourced from reference TRBV15 and TRBJ2-1, is DAMVIQNPRYQVTQFGKPVTLSCSQTLNHNVMYWYQQKSSQAPKLLFHYYDKDFNNEADTPDNFQSRRPNTSFCFLDIRSPGLGDTAMYLCATSRRTPEQFFGPGTRLTVL.

The chain is built from TRBV6-6 and TRBJ2-7; no reliable D call. Between the trimmed V and J ends, which lost 7 bases and 6 bases, there was a span of 10 bases. The CDR3 extends over 11 amino acids. Per germline, CDR1 MNHNY and CDR2 SVGAGI (reference sequence). DNA of the CDR3: TGTGCCAGCAACTCCCCTCGCGAGCAGTACTTC. Translation gives CASNSPREQYF.

The chain employs TRBV2 and TRBJ1-2; 9 nucleotides align to TRBD1. The germline CDR1 and CDR2 sequences are SNHLY and FYNNEI. This CDR3 has 13 residues. V trimming: 6 bases; J trimming: 13 bases; junction bases outside the gene matches: 12. CDR3 nucleotide sequence: TGTGCCAGCAGCAACTGGGACAGGGCCCCCAGCACCTTC. Amino acid sequence: CASSNWDRAPSTF.

The chain joins TRBV5-6 to TRBJ1-1; weak D call: TRBD1 (5 bases). The CDR3 runs 15 residues. The V gene lost 1 base and the J gene lost 0 bases, with 10 bases spanning the gap. Germline CDR1 reads SGHDT; CDR2 reads YYEEEE. CDR3 region: CASSLRGTVNTEAFF. CDR3 sequence (DNA): TGTGCCAGCAGCTTGAGGGGAACGGTGAACACTGAAGCTTTCTTT.

The chain joins TRBV3-1 (or the pseudogene TRBV3-2) to TRBJ2-7, with a tentative D call TRBD1 (6 bases). In germline, CDR1 is LGHDT, CDR2 YNNKEL (reference sequence). Trimming took 1 base from V and 3 from J, leaving 10 bases between them. The CDR3 spans 14 residues. The CDR3 DNA reads as TGTGCCAGCAGCCAAGGTATAGGGGGCTACGAGCAGTACTTC. This encodes CASSQGIGGYEQYF.

This clone was detected a few times. This chain links TRBV3-1 (or the pseudogene TRBV3-2) with TRBJ1-1; TRBD1 matches at 8 bases. The CDR3 runs 18 residues. CDR1 LGHDT and CDR2 YNNKEL come from the germline V gene (reference sequence). The ends lost 1 base at V and 3 bases at J; junction bases unmatched: 13. This CDR3 reads CASSQANRGAYRDTEAFF. The CDR3, as DNA: TGTGCCAGCAGCCAAGCCAACAGGGGGGCTTACCGGGACACTGAAGCTTTCTTT.

This rearrangement joins TRBV7-2 to TRBJ1-5, with 10 bases identical to TRBD1. Germline loops: CDR1 SGHTA, CDR2 FQGNSA. The junction had 1 base not matched to a gene; V was cut back by 4 bases and J by 4 bases. This CDR3 has 14 amino acids. Here the CDR3 DNA reads TGTGCCAGCAGCTCGGACAGGGGGAATCAGCCCCAGCATTTT. The encoded protein is CASSSDRGNQPQHF.

Here the CDR3 reads CASRPEGNEQFF. The CDR3 nucleotides are TGTGCCAGCCGCCCAGAGGGCAATGAGCAGTTCTTC. This chain uses TRBV18 with TRBJ2-1, with D possibly TRBD2 on 5 matching bases. Trimming took 8 bases from V and 6 from J, leaving 11 bases between them. This CDR3 region has 12 residues. From germline, CDR1 is KGHSH and CDR2 LQKENI.

The chain recombines TRBV30 with TRBJ2-7; 7 nucleotides match TRBD2. The V segment lost 4 bases and the J segment 1 base; nucleotides outside the gene matches: 1. Germline-derived CDR1 and CDR2 are GTSNPN and SVGIG (reference sequence). This CDR3 spans 12 amino acids. CDR3: CAWTSGSYEQYF. CDR3 DNA sequence: TGTGCCTGGACTAGCGGATCCTACGAGCAGTACTTC.

A few counts support this clone. This chain joins TRBV10-3 and TRBJ1-1, with 7 bases identical to TRBD1. V shed 6 bases, J shed 8 bases, and the junction held 9 bases outside the gene matches. The CDR3 runs to 13 residues. Per the germline V gene, CDR1 is ENHRY and CDR2 is SYGVKD. Written as DNA, the CDR3 is TGTGCCATCAGGATGGACAGGACGGGCGAAGCTTTCTTT. This encodes CAIRMDRTGEAFF.